The entry below describes one T cell receptor (beta chain). Its matching antigen is unknown. This sample was included in a study of cytomegalovirus exposure and HLA in healthy donors. Study-wide results and caveats: Later work found that TCR association rates differed between HLA loci; DRB1 had the most and HLA-C the fewest. Productive status was seen about 90% or about 30% of the time for most TCR beta V segments in an earlier analysis.

The PCR made use of 60 Vbeta and 13 Jbeta primers. TCRdb's copy holds only in-frame clones and misses some; the assay was immunoSEQ multiplex PCR. This table holds 35,000 to 45,000 clones, over 60% found once. The CDR3 loop spans 16 amino acids. CDR1 is SGHTA and CDR2 is FQGNSA in the germline V gene. V was pared by 5 bases and J by 5 bases, with 12 bases of the junction left unmatched. The receptor's source is a woman aged 25 to 45 in good health and CMV-seronegative. The rearrangement links TRBV7-2 to TRBJ2-7, with 10 nucleotides matching TRBD2. The specimen sequenced was PBMCs. CDR3 amino acids: CASSKSWTSGGNEQYF. CDR3 nucleotide sequence: TGTGCCAGCAGCAAGTCCTGGACTAGCGGAGGAAACGAGCAGTACTTC.